This record covers a single T cell receptor beta chain. TCRdb's table, derived via immunoSEQ multiplex PCR, lists solely in-frame clones and lacks some. The data contain about 45,000 clones, more than 70% of them singletons. Time point reported: pretreatment peripheral blood. This sample is drawn from a study of PD-L1 blockade in urothelial cancer. Study as a whole: Most patients, about 90% of the roughly 29, were males with bladder-origin cancer.

CDR1 and CDR2 from the germline V gene are LNHDA and SQIVND (reference sequence). CDR3 length: 16 residues. Trimming removed 3 bases from V and 3 bases from J; junction bases left unmatched: 10. This specimen consisted of PBMCs, obtained around atezolizumab (anti-PD-L1) treatment. The genes are TRBV19 and TRBJ2-7; 8 nucleotides agree with TRBD2. The source of this sequence is a donor over 35 with urothelial cancer. This CDR3 reads CASSIGIGGASYEQYF. CDR3 sequence (DNA): TGTGCCAGTAGTATCGGAATCGGGGGGGCGAGCTACGAGCAGTACTTC. Full variable domain (rest looked up from reference TRBV19 and TRBJ2-7): DGGITQSPKYLFRKEGQNVTLSCEQNLNHDAMYWYRQDPGQGLRLIYYSQIVNDFQKGDIAEGYSVSREKKESFPLTVTSAQKNPTAFYLCASSIGIGGASYEQYFGPGTRLTVT.